Listed below are T cell receptor beta chains from one sample, sequenced in a study of blood T cell repertoires in COVID-19. Only in-frame clones appear in the TCRdb table, and some are missing; sequencing was by immunoSEQ multiplex PCR. The sample has around 700,000 clones; around 90% are singletons. Sequenced material: peripheral blood. The source is a woman under 30 with acute or convalescent COVID-19. Both conserved end residues are part of each CDR3. D genes are given only for firm matches. Size tells how often a clone was seen (once, few, many) or the class of an expanded clone, and some rows leave it out.

CDR3: CASSDSSRGTEAFF
DNA: TGTGCCAGCAGTGACTCGAGTCGAGGGACTGAAGCTTTCTTT
J: TRBJ1-1
V: TRBV6-4
size: many
D: .

CDR3: CATSVGDRENQPQHF
DNA: TGTGCCACCAGTGTCGGGGACAGGGAAAATCAGCCCCAGCATTTT
J: TRBJ1-5
V: TRBV24-1
size: .
D: TRBD1

CDR3: CATSDSNRGRQPQHF
DNA: TGTGCCACCAGTGATTCCAACAGGGGGCGGCAGCCCCAGCATTTT
J: TRBJ1-5
V: TRBV24-1
size: .
D: TRBD1

CDR3: CASSYIVGANYGYTF
DNA: TGTGCCAGCAGTTACATCGTCGGGGCTAACTATGGCTACACCTTC
J: TRBJ1-2
V: TRBV6-5
size: .
D: .

CDR3: CASSGGANTEAFF
DNA: TGCGCCTCCTCGGGGGGGGCTAACACTGAAGCTTTCTTT
J: TRBJ1-1
V: TRBV5-1
size: .
D: .

CDR3: CASSWPWTGGSNEQFF
DNA: TGCGCCAGCAGCTGGCCTTGGACAGGGGGGAGTAATGAGCAGTTCTTC
J: TRBJ2-1
V: TRBV5-1
size: .
D: TRBD1

CDR3: CASSLTQGRGQPQHF
DNA: TGCGCCAGCAGCTTGACTCAGGGAAGGGGTCAGCCCCAGCATTTT
J: TRBJ1-5
V: TRBV5-1
size: .
D: .

CDR3: CASNGVPARGEAFF
DNA: TGTGCCAGCAATGGGGTTCCGGCCCGGGGTGAAGCTTTCTTT
J: TRBJ1-1
V: TRBV6-5
size: few
D: .

CDR3: CASSDQSGWYEQFF
DNA: TGTGCCAGCAGTGATCAGTCAGGGTGGTATGAGCAGTTCTTC
J: TRBJ2-1
V: TRBV2
size: .
D: .

CDR3: CATSDAVSSYNEQFF
DNA: TGTGCCACCAGTGACGCCGTTAGCTCCTACAATGAGCAGTTCTTC
J: TRBJ2-1
V: TRBV24-1
size: .
D: .

CDR3: CASRYDRGGEQYF
DNA: TGTGCCAGCCGATATGACAGGGGAGGCGAGCAGTACTTC
J: TRBJ2-7
V: TRBV11-2
size: once
D: TRBD1

CDR3: CASSSFLLDAGEKLFF
DNA: TGTGCCAGCAGTTCCTTCCTCTTGGATGCAGGAGAAAAACTGTTTTTT
J: TRBJ1-4
V: TRBV27
size: .
D: .

CDR3: CASSHLRTSGTDTQYF
DNA: TGCGCCAGCAGCCACCTTAGGACTAGCGGCACAGATACGCAGTATTTT
J: TRBJ2-3
V: TRBV4-3
size: .
D: TRBD2

CDR3: CASSVTQGYTGELFF
DNA: TGTGCCAGCAGCGTGACACAGGGATACACCGGGGAGCTGTTTTTT
J: TRBJ2-2
V: TRBV7-8
size: once
D: .

CDR3: CASSPGTANEQFF
DNA: TGCGCCAGCAGCCCAGGGACAGCCAATGAGCAGTTCTTC
J: TRBJ2-1
V: TRBV5-1
size: .
D: TRBD1

CDR3: CAISGQGLSSYNSPLHF
DNA: TGTGCCATCAGCGGACAGGGCCTAAGCTCCTATAATTCACCCCTCCACTTT
J: TRBJ1-6
V: TRBV10-3
size: .
D: TRBD1

CDR3: CASSLEGLAGGHTQYF
DNA: TGTGCCAGCAGCTTAGAGGGGCTAGCGGGGGGACATACGCAGTATTTT
J: TRBJ2-3
V: TRBV7-9
size: .
D: TRBD2

CDR3: CASSLAVQGGEEQFF
DNA: TGCGCCAGCAGCTTGGCAGTTCAGGGGGGAGAGGAGCAGTTCTTC
J: TRBJ2-1
V: TRBV5-1
size: .
D: .

CDR3: CSVDFGAGELFF
DNA: .
J: TRBJ2-2
V: TRBV29-1
size: .
D: .

CDR3: CASSAGTSPRETQYF
DNA: TGTGCCAGCTCAGCAGGGACTAGCCCCAGAGAGACCCAGTACTTC
J: TRBJ2-5
V: TRBV18
size: .
D: TRBD2

CDR3: CASRTLVGLNTGELFF
DNA: TGTGCCAGCAGAACCCTAGTGGGACTTAACACCGGGGAGCTGTTTTTT
J: TRBJ2-2
V: TRBV5-5
size: .
D: .

CDR3: CASSQGTGMSYEQYF
DNA: TGTGCCAGCAGCCAAGGAACGGGTATGTCCTACGAGCAGTACTTC
J: TRBJ2-7
V: TRBV4-2
size: .
D: .

CDR3: CASRGLGGKAFF
DNA: TGTGCCAGTAGAGGGTTAGGAGGGAAAGCTTTCTTT
J: TRBJ1-1
V: TRBV19
size: .
D: .

CDR3: CASVRGQMNTEAFF
DNA: TGTGCTAGTGTCCGGGGACAGATGAACACTGAAGCTTTCTTT
J: TRBJ1-1
V: TRBV12-5
size: .
D: TRBD1

CDR3: CASSYSTAGGETQYF
DNA: TGTGCCAGCAGTTACTCGACAGCGGGGGGAGAGACCCAGTACTTC
J: TRBJ2-5
V: TRBV6-2/TRBV6-3
size: few
D: TRBD2

CDR3: CASQWGQGIGELFF
DNA: TGTGCCAGCCAGTGGGGGCAGGGGATCGGGGAGCTGTTTTTT
J: TRBJ2-2
V: TRBV25-1
size: .
D: .

CDR3: CASSFWGPGELFF
DNA: TGTGCCAGCAGCTTTTGGGGGCCCGGGGAGCTGTTTTTT
J: TRBJ2-2
V: TRBV11-2
size: .
D: .

CDR3: CASSYGTSVDF
DNA: TGTGCCAGCAGTTACGGGACTAGCGTGGATTTT
J: TRBJ2-3
V: TRBV6-2/TRBV6-3
size: .
D: TRBD2

CDR3: CAWSRASGGKETQYF
DNA: TGTGCCTGGAGTAGGGCTAGCGGGGGGAAAGAGACCCAGTACTTC
J: TRBJ2-5
V: TRBV30
size: .
D: TRBD2

CDR3: CASSPDSWYNGYTF
DNA: TGTGCCAGCAGTCCGGACAGTTGGTATAACGGCTACACCTTC
J: TRBJ1-2
V: TRBV6-5
size: .
D: .

CDR3: CASSQGGQGNYGYTF
DNA: TGTGCCAGCAGCCAAGGGGGACAGGGTAACTATGGCTACACCTTC
J: TRBJ1-2
V: TRBV3-1/TRBV3-2
size: .
D: TRBD1

CDR3: CASSQVAGGPDTQYF
DNA: TGCGCCAGCAGCCAAGTAGCGGGGGGGCCAGATACGCAGTATTTT
J: TRBJ2-3
V: TRBV4-3
size: .
D: TRBD2

CDR3: CASSPLSGGSNEQFF
DNA: TGTGCCAGCAGTCCCCTTAGCGGGGGGAGCAATGAGCAGTTCTTC
J: TRBJ2-1
V: TRBV6-5
size: .
D: TRBD2

CDR3: CASSYSGTSGETQYF
DNA: TGTGCCAGCAGTTACTCGGGAACTAGCGGGGAGACCCAGTACTTC
J: TRBJ2-5
V: TRBV6-5
size: .
D: TRBD2

CDR3: CSVNSGQLNTEAFF
DNA: TGCAGCGTTAATTCGGGACAGTTGAACACTGAAGCTTTCTTT
J: TRBJ1-1
V: TRBV29-1
size: .
D: TRBD1

CDR3: CASSQDQAEAFF
DNA: TGCGCCAGCAGCCAAGATCAGGCTGAAGCTTTCTTT
J: TRBJ1-1
V: TRBV4-1
size: .
D: .

CDR3: CASSFSWASGGDEQFF
DNA: TGTGCCAGCAGCTTCTCTTGGGCTAGCGGGGGTGATGAGCAGTTCTTC
J: TRBJ2-1
V: TRBV7-3
size: .
D: TRBD2

CDR3: CAWSRDREKPLHF
DNA: TGTGCCTGGAGCCGGGACAGGGAGAAACCCCTCCACTTT
J: TRBJ1-6
V: TRBV30
size: once
D: TRBD1

CDR3: CASSSPEGSYEQYF
DNA: TGCGCCAGCAGCTCGCCGGAGGGATCCTACGAGCAGTACTTC
J: TRBJ2-7
V: TRBV5-1
size: once
D: .

CDR3: CATSRTKNQPQHF
DNA: TGTGCCACCAGCAGAACAAAGAATCAGCCCCAGCATTTT
J: TRBJ1-5
V: TRBV15
size: once
D: .

CDR3: CASSLLDLGRYEQYF
DNA: TGTGCCAGCAGTTTATTAGACCTGGGCCGCTACGAGCAGTACTTC
J: TRBJ2-7
V: TRBV28
size: .
D: .

CDR3: CASSESGAYGYTF
DNA: TGTGCCAGCAGTGAATCTGGGGCATATGGCTACACCTTC
J: TRBJ1-2
V: TRBV25-1
size: .
D: .

CDR3: CASSFTSGGAIDTQYF
DNA: TGCGCCAGCAGCTTTACTAGCGGGGGGGCCATTGATACGCAGTATTTT
J: TRBJ2-3
V: TRBV5-1
size: .
D: TRBD2

CDR3: CASSFVWGDTEAFF
DNA: TGTGCCAGCAGCTTCGTTTGGGGGGACACTGAAGCTTTCTTT
J: TRBJ1-1
V: TRBV7-9
size: .
D: .

CDR3: CASSPGPTGYGYTF
DNA: TGTGCCAGCAGCCCAGGGCCGACAGGGTACGGCTACACCTTC
J: TRBJ1-2
V: TRBV11-2
size: .
D: TRBD1

CDR3: CASSLVGQGYSGNTIYF
DNA: TGTGCCAGCAGCTTAGTTGGACAGGGTTACTCTGGAAACACCATATATTTT
J: TRBJ1-3
V: TRBV7-8
size: .
D: TRBD1

CDR3: CARQGVVSYGYTF
DNA: TGTGCCAGACAGGGGGTAGTGTCGTATGGCTACACCTTC
J: TRBJ1-2
V: TRBV2
size: .
D: TRBD1

CDR3: CASLDRANNQPQHF
DNA: TGTGCCAGTTTAGACAGGGCCAACAATCAGCCCCAGCATTTT
J: TRBJ1-5
V: TRBV19
size: .
D: TRBD1

CDR3: CASSISGGRTEAFF
DNA: TGTGCCAGTAGTATATCAGGGGGTCGCACTGAAGCTTTCTTT
J: TRBJ1-1
V: TRBV19
size: .
D: TRBD1

CDR3: CSVGSRSYEQYF
DNA: TGCAGCGTCGGGAGTAGGTCCTACGAGCAGTACTTC
J: TRBJ2-7
V: TRBV29-1
size: .
D: .

CDR3: CAGGTVIYGYTF
DNA: TGTGCCGGAGGGACAGTCATCTATGGCTACACCTTC
J: TRBJ1-2
V: TRBV6-6
size: .
D: TRBD1

CDR3: CASSPSLGSGRQETQYF
DNA: TGTGCCAGCAGCCCCTCCCTCGGAAGCGGCCGACAAGAGACCCAGTACTTC
J: TRBJ2-5
V: TRBV13
size: .
D: .